Listed here are 26 T cell receptor beta chains from one sample, sequenced in a study of cytomegalovirus exposure and HLA in healthy donors. PCR primers comprised 60 Vbeta and 13 Jbeta primers. Sequencing used immunoSEQ multiplex PCR; TCRdb keeps in-frame clones, though not all of them. The sample has about 46,000 clones; the top ten hold roughly 1%. The sequencing sample was made of PBMCs. These receptors all stem from a woman between 40 and 55 years old in good health and CMV-seronegative.

V is TRBV10-3 and J is TRBJ2-7, with 9 bases lining up with TRBD1. Germline assignment: CDR1 ENHRY and CDR2 SYGVKD. There are 14 residues in the CDR3. With 7 bases clipped from V and 2 bases from J, the junction kept 6 bases outside the gene matches. The CDR3 spells CAITPGQGPYEQYF. CDR3 DNA sequence: TGTGCCATCACTCCGGGACAGGGCCCCTACGAGCAGTACTTC.

The chain uses TRBV28 and TRBJ2-7, with 7 bases aligning to TRBD2. Germline V gives CDR1 MDHEN, CDR2 SYDVKM. Germline trimming cut 6 bases from V and 2 bases from J; bases unmatched to any gene: 10. The CDR3 runs to 15 residues. CDR3 in amino acids: CASSRSKAGTYEQYF. CDR3 bases: TGTGCCAGCAGCCGCTCTAAAGCGGGAACCTACGAGCAGTACTTC.

This chain links TRBV28 with TRBJ2-6, with 8 bases aligning to TRBD1. The length of the CDR3 is 15 residues. Germline CDR1 reads MDHEN; CDR2 reads SYDVKM. Trimming at V came to 5 bases and at J to 2 bases, leaving 2 bases not matched to a gene. The CDR3 bases are TGTGCCAGCAGTAAGACAGGGGCTGGGGCCAACGTCCTGACTTTC. Translation: CASSKTGAGANVLTF.

DNA of the CDR3: TGTGCCAGCGCCCGGGGGACAGGGGACAATGAGCAGTTCTTC. Amino acids: CASARGTGDNEQFF. The gene calls are TRBV6-6 and TRBJ2-1; 10 positions match TRBD1. CDR3 length: 14 amino acids. The germline V gene encodes CDR1 MNHNY and CDR2 SVGAGI (reference sequence). V lost 8 bases and J lost 5; bases outside the gene matches: 6.

The V gene is TRBV4-1, the J gene TRBJ2-1; D possibly corresponds to TRBD2 (5 bases). From germline, CDR1 is MGHRA and CDR2 YSYEKL. The CDR3 consists of 13 residues. V was shortened by 3 bases and J by 8 bases, with 11 bases between the two germline ends. CDR3 nucleotide sequence: TGCGCCAGCAGCCACGGAGGTCGGGATGAGCAGTTCTTC. Its translation is CASSHGGRDEQFF.

Points on this clone: The identical CDR3 is also encoded by other nucleotide sequences in the sample. The chain has TRBV27 and TRBJ2-1, with TRBD2 identical over 8 bases. Looked up from germline, CDR1 is MNHEY and CDR2 is SMNVEV (reference sequence). Unmatched junction bases numbered 8, after V lost 3 bases and J lost 7 bases. The CDR3 covers 15 residues. The DNA for the CDR3 is TGTGCCAGCAGTTTTATCTCAAGCGGGAGTAATGAGCAGTTCTTC. Protein: CASSFISSGSNEQFF.

The chain has TRBV28 and TRBJ2-7; D perhaps matches TRBD1 (8 bases). The germline V gene encodes CDR1 MDHEN and CDR2 SYDVKM. The CDR3 contains 14 residues. Trimming took 4 bases from V and 3 from J, leaving 13 bases between them. For the CDR3, the DNA is TGTGCCAGCAGTTACAGGGGGGGTGGCTACGAGCAGTACTTC. Its protein product is CASSYRGGGYEQYF.

The chain is built from TRBV15 and TRBJ2-5; weak D call: TRBD1 (5 bases). The V end was cut by 6 bases, the J end by 2 bases, with 13 bases between. Germline CDR1 LNHNV, CDR2 YYDKDF (reference sequence). The CDR3 spans 14 residues. CDR3 DNA: TGTGCCACCAGAAACCTGGGGCTACAAGAGACCCAGTACTTC. Its translation: CATRNLGLQETQYF.

The chain employs TRBV6-5 and TRBJ2-7; D is possibly TRBD2 (6 bases). V dropped 2 bases and J dropped 6 bases, with 8 bases sitting between them. CDR3 size: 12 residues. Germline V lookup: CDR1 MNHEY, CDR2 SVGAGI. The CDR3 DNA sequence: TGTGCCAGCAGTTACGGGGGGTTCGAGCAGTACTTC. It specifies CASSYGGFEQYF.

V is TRBV4-3 and J is TRBJ1-4; TRBD1 agrees at 8 bases. This CDR3 contains 15 residues. With 2 bases clipped from V and 8 bases from J, the junction kept 7 bases outside the gene matches. Looked up from germline, CDR1 is LGHNA and CDR2 is YSLEER. CDR3 region: CASSQTTGEVEKLFF. CDR3 DNA: TGCGCCAGCAGCCAAACGACAGGGGAAGTCGAAAAACTGTTTTTT.

J is TRBJ2-5 and V is TRBV28; the match to TRBD1 covers 9 bases. CDR1 and CDR2 from the germline V gene are MDHEN and SYDVKM. The CDR3 length is 15 residues. V shed 2 bases and J 3 bases; nucleotides not matched to a gene: 4. As DNA, the CDR3 is TGTGCCAGCAGTTTACCCCGGGACAGGGAAGAGACCCAGTACTTC. Protein: CASSLPRDREETQYF.

The gene calls are TRBV7-6 and TRBJ2-7, with 8 bases that match TRBD2. The germline V gene has CDR1 SGHVS and CDR2 FNYEAQ. The CDR3 loop spans 16 amino acids. The junction had 9 bases not matched to a gene; V was cut back by 5 bases and J by 0 bases. In DNA form, the CDR3 reads TGTGCCAGCAGCCCGGGGGGGCAGGGCCGCTCCTACGAGCAGTACTTC. This encodes CASSPGGQGRSYEQYF.

The chain combines TRBV6-8 with TRBJ1-4, with 9 bases matching TRBD1. CDR3 length equals 13 residues. Germline-derived CDR1 and CDR2 are MNHGY and SAAAGT. V lost 10 bases to trimming and J lost 13 bases; unmatched junction nucleotides: 13. CDR3 in amino acids: CANLRDRDWGLFF. CDR3 in DNA: TGTGCCAATCTCCGGGACAGGGATTGGGGACTGTTTTTT.

The chain has TRBV5-1 and TRBJ2-7, with 9 positions matching TRBD2. Trimming at V came to 4 bases and at J to 2 bases, leaving 10 bases not matched to a gene. CDR3 length equals 16 residues. Germline V gives CDR1 SGHRS, CDR2 YFSETQ. CDR3 nucleotide sequence: TGCGCCAGCAGCCCAGGGGCGGGAGGGAGCGCCTACGAGCAGTACTTC. This translates into CASSPGAGGSAYEQYF.

The gene calls are TRBV5-1 and TRBJ1-3; the D gene is possibly TRBD1 (6 bases). Germline-derived CDR1 and CDR2 are SGHRS and YFSETQ. V gave up 3 bases and J gave up 0 bases, with 10 bases separating them. The CDR3 runs 15 residues. CDR3 nucleotides: TGCGCCAGCAGCTCTGGACAGAACTCTGGAAACACCATATATTTT. Its protein product is CASSSGQNSGNTIYF.

This sequence joins TRBV7-3 and TRBJ1-2; perhaps TRBD1 as D (6 bases). The CDR3 has 16 residues. V lost 0 bases and J lost 8, with 19 bases in between. Germline V lookup: CDR1 SGHTA, CDR2 FQGTGA. DNA for the CDR3: TGTGCCAGCAGCTTAACCCCCCGGACAGTTAGAGGAGGCTACACCTTC. This translates into CASSLTPRTVRGGYTF. The full variable domain, completed using reference TRBV7-3 and TRBJ1-2, is GAGVSQTPSNKVTEKGKYVELRCDPISGHTALYWYRQSLGQGPEFLIYFQGTGAADDSGLPNDRFFAVRPEGSVSTLKIQRTERGDSAVYLCASSLTPRTVRGGYTFGSGTRLTVV.

This chain uses TRBV6-6 with TRBJ2-7; 7 positions match TRBD2. V was clipped by 5 bases and J by 0 bases; unmatched bases: 1. This CDR3 contains 13 residues. CDR1 is MNHNY and CDR2 is SVGAGI in the germline V gene (reference sequence). The CDR3 nucleotides are TGTGCCAGCAGTCCGGGGGGCTCCTACGAGCAGTACTTC. This gives the protein CASSPGGSYEQYF.

The chain recombines TRBV11-3 with TRBJ1-1; 10 bases are shared with TRBD1. Trimming took 6 bases from V and 3 from J; bases not matched to a gene: 7. Germline V gene sequence: CDR1 SGHNT, CDR2 YENEEA. The CDR3 contains 15 residues. This CDR3 reads CASSLTGTGDTEAFF. As DNA, the CDR3 is TGTGCCAGCAGTCTGACCGGGACAGGGGACACTGAAGCTTTCTTT. Complete variable domain (other parts from reference TRBV11-3 and TRBJ1-1): EAGVVQSPRYKIIEKKQPVAFWCNPISGHNTLYWYLQNLGQGPELLIRYENEEAVDDSQLPKDRFSAERLKGVDSTLKIQPAELGDSAVYLCASSLTGTGDTEAFFGQGTRLTVV.

This chain connects TRBV6-1 to TRBJ2-1, with a possible D match to TRBD2 (7 bases). The CDR3 is 14 amino acids. CDR1 and CDR2 from the germline V gene are MNHNS and SASEGT. V lost 8 bases to trimming and J lost 1 base, with 12 bases between them. CDR3 in amino acids: CASARGASYNEQFF. Here the CDR3 DNA reads TGTGCCAGCGCTCGGGGGGCTTCCTACAATGAGCAGTTCTTC.

V usage is TRBV29-1 and J usage is TRBJ1-3; D uncertain. Looked up from germline, CDR1 is SQVTM and CDR2 is ANQGSEA. This CDR3 region has 12 residues. The V and J ends lost 4 bases and 3 bases respectively, with 7 bases between them. The CDR3 DNA is TGCAGCGTTGGTCAGTATGGAAACACCATATATTTT. This translates into CSVGQYGNTIYF.

CDR3 DNA sequence: TGTGCCAGCAGCCTTAGCGGGAGGGCCGTCGGAGATACGCAGTATTTT. It encodes CASSLSGRAVGDTQYF. The J gene is TRBJ2-3, the V gene TRBV7-2; 11 bases agree with TRBD2. J lost 5 bases, V lost 5 bases, and 9 bases had no gene match. Germline CDR1 reads SGHTA; CDR2 reads FQGNSA. The CDR3 is 16 residues long.

The chain joins TRBV29-1 to TRBJ2-3, with D maybe TRBD1 (6 bases). CDR3 size: 14 residues. Germline CDR1 SQVTM, CDR2 ANQGSEA. The ends were cut back, 1 base at V and 0 bases at J, with 8 bases in the middle. The CDR3 protein is CSVEGTASTDTQYF. DNA for the CDR3: TGCAGCGTTGAAGGGACAGCGAGCACAGATACGCAGTATTTT.

The rearrangement links TRBV7-6 to TRBJ2-1; TRBD2 agrees at 7 bases. The CDR3 extends over 15 amino acids. Germline V gene lookup returns CDR1 SGHVS and CDR2 FNYEAQ. J gave up 6 bases and V 5 bases, and 10 bases lay outside the gene matches. The CDR3 DNA follows: TGTGCCAGCAGCCTACTGGGGGAGGGCCTCAATGAGCAGTTCTTC. It specifies CASSLLGEGLNEQFF.

The chain recombines TRBV30 with TRBJ2-6, with TRBD1 as a possible D gene (6 bases). V gave up 1 base and J gave up 1 base, with 17 bases separating them. Germline CDR1 GTSNPN, CDR2 SVGIG (reference sequence). The CDR3 runs to 18 residues. As DNA, the CDR3 is TGTGCCTGGAGTGGGACAGCTTGCCCCTTATCTGGGGCCAACGTCCTGACTTTC. Translation gives CAWSGTACPLSGANVLTF.

The V call is TRBV19, the J call TRBJ2-7; the D is unclear. The V and J ends lost 5 bases and 3 bases respectively, with 8 bases between them. The length of the CDR3 is 12 residues. Germline V gene sequence: CDR1 LNHDA, CDR2 SQIVND (reference sequence). The CDR3 bases are TGTGCCAGTAGTCAGGTGAACTACGAGCAGTACTTC. Translated: CASSQVNYEQYF.

The chain carries TRBV5-1 and TRBJ2-7; a weak D match, TRBD2 (5 bases). The CDR3 is 16 residues long. The ends were cut back, 0 bases at V and 2 bases at J, with 15 bases in the middle. CDR1 is SGHRS and CDR2 is YFSETQ in the germline V gene. This CDR3 is CASSLESTSYAYEQYF. In DNA, the CDR3 is TGCGCCAGCAGCTTGGAGTCAACTAGTTACGCCTACGAGCAGTACTTC.